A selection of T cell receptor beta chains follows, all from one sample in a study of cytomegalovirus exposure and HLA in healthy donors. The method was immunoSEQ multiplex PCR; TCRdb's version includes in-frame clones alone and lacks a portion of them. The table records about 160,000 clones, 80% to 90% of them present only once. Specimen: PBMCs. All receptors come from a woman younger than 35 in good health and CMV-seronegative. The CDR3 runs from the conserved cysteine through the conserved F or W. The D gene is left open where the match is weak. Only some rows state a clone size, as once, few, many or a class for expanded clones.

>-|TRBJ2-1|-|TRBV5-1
CASSPRILGNEQFF
TGCGCCAGCAGCCCCAGGATCCTTGGAAATGAGCAGTTCTTC
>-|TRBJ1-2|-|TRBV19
CASSIDLWAPHIGYTF
TGTGCCAGTAGTATAGATCTTTGGGCACCTCACATTGGCTACACCTTC
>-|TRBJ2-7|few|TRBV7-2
CASSGGGSYEQYF
TGTGCCAGCAGCGGCGGAGGCTCCTACGAGCAGTACTTC
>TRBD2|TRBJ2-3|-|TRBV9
CASSYGWLAGGRDTQYF
TGTGCCAGCAGTTATGGTTGGCTAGCGGGAGGGCGGGATACGCAGTATTTT
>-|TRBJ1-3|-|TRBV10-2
CASSKRGPSGNTIYF
TGCGCCAGCAGTAAAAGGGGTCCCTCTGGAAACACCATATATTTT
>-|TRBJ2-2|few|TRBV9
CASSVSSGPFPGELFF
TGTGCCAGCAGCGTATCAAGCGGCCCTTTTCCCGGGGAGCTGTTTTTT
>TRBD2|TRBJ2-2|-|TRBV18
CASSKRGASGTGELFF
TGTGCCAGCTCCAAAAGGGGTGCTAGCGGCACCGGGGAGCTGTTTTTT
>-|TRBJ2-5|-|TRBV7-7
CASSLAGSETQYF
TGTGCTAGCAGCTTAGCAGGGAGCGAGACCCAGTACTTC
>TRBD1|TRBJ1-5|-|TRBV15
CATSRAVTGGQPQHF
TGTGCCACCAGCAGAGCGGTGACAGGGGGCCAGCCCCAGCATTTT
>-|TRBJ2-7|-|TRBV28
CASSSPTEGFYEQYF
TGTGCCAGCAGCTCTCCGACGGAGGGGTTCTACGAGCAGTACTTC
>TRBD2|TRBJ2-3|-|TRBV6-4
CASSDSLAGPTTDTQYF
TGTGCCAGCAGTGACAGCCTAGCGGGACCCACCACAGATACGCAGTATTTT
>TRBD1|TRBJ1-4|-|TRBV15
CATSRRGGTNEKLFF
TGTGCCACCAGCAGGAGAGGGGGCACTAATGAAAAACTGTTTTTT
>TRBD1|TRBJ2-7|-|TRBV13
CASSPPDRAYEQYF
TGTGCCAGCAGCCCCCCAGACAGGGCCTACGAGCAGTACTTC
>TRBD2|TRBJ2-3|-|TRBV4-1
CASSPHISGSPTDTQYF
TGCGCCAGCAGCCCACATATTAGCGGGAGTCCGACAGATACGCAGTATTTT
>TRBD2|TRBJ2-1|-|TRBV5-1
CASRPGLEPTEQFF
TGCGCCAGCCGACCCGGACTAGAACCGACTGAGCAGTTCTTC
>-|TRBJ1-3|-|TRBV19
CASRTAGSGNTIYF
TGTGCCAGTAGGACAGCCGGCTCTGGAAACACCATATATTTT
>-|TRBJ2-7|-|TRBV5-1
CASSLDGGETYEQYF
TGCGCCAGCAGCTTGGACGGCGGAGAGACCTACGAGCAGTACTTC
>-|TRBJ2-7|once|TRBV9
CASSYGGRVGEQYF
TGTGCCAGCAGCTATGGAGGGCGGGTGGGCGAGCAGTACTTC
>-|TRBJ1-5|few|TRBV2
CASSARYSNQPQHF
TGTGCCAGCAGTGCCAGGTATAGCAATCAGCCCCAGCATTTT
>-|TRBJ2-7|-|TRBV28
CASSLLSVTRAYEQYF
TGTGCCAGCAGTTTGTTATCTGTGACACGAGCCTACGAGCAGTACTTC
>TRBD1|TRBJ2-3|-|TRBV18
CASSPGTGSTWGTDTQYF
TGTGCCAGCTCACCCGGGACAGGGTCAACCTGGGGCACAGATACGCAGTATTTT
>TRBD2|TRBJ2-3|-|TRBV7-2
CASSPSGFTDTQYF
TGTGCCAGCAGTCCTAGCGGGTTCACAGATACGCAGTATTTT